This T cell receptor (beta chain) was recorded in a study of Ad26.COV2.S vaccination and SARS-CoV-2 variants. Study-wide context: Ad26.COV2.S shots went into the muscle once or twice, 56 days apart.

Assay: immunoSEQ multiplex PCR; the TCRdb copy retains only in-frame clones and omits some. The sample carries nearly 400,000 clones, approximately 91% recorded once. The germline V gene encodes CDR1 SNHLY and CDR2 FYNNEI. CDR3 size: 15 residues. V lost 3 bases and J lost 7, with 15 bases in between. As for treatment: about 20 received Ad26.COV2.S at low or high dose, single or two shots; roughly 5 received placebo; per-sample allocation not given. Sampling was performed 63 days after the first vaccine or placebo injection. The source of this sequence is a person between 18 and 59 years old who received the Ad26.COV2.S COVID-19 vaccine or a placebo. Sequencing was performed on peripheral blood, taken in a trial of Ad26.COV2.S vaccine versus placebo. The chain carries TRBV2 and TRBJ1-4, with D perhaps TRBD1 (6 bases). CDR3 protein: CASSDETGGGEKLFF. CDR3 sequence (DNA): TGTGCCAGCAGTGATGAGACCGGGGGCGGTGAAAAACTGTTTTTT.